This T cell receptor (beta chain) was identified in a study of blood T cells in healthy people across ages (dated by TCRdb to 2013 to 2016). In the study overall: In model experiments, roughly one uniquely barcoded TCR beta cDNA molecule per two T cells was captured by template switching. The donors were split into four age groups: young (average around 15 years), middle-aged (39), aged (approximately 59) and long-lived (roughly 77). To avoid experimental bias, donors of different ages were distributed randomly across sequencing lanes. Age-related changes in TCR beta repertoire diversity were measured in the study by deep sequencing normalized with unique cDNA molecular identifiers. For two donors (one aged 18 to 29 and one aged 80 or older), the study analyzed two additional independent replicas of 1 million unique cDNA reads from the same blood draw. What the authors observed across the whole study: Bulk unsorted PBMC profiling prevented conclusive comparison of naive and antigen-experienced compartments. Observed TCR beta diversity per million T cells fell roughly linearly with age, and a significant reduction was already apparent by age roughly 41. Because donor CMV infection status was unknown, age-related changes in expanded clonotypes were potentially confounded. The percentage of naive T cells measured by flow cytometry correlated strongly with observed TCR beta diversity. Compared with the aged group, the long-lived group had more naive CD4+ T cells, fewer expanded clones and increased TCR diversity, a pattern suggesting age selection. Estimates of total diversity based on one million sequenced T cells were regarded as lower bounds and as underestimates.

The library was produced with 5' RACE. Sequencing was performed on an Illumina HiSeq 2500. A second PCR of roughly 7 to 11 cycles was run with a J-beta primer mix and a sample-barcoded 5' primer. Each TCR beta cDNA molecule received a unique molecular identifier from a template-switch 5' adaptor carrying 12 random nucleotides. Each sample yielded at least 2.5 million CDR3-containing paired-end reads. First-strand cDNA synthesis was performed from all RNA using the Mint cDNA synthesis kit, with priming by a TRBC-specific oligonucleotide. All cDNA was treated with uracil-DNA glycosylase and then went through a first 18-cycle PCR with the universal primers M1SS and BC2_uni_R. The original methods were these. For normalization, 1 million high-quality reads were randomly selected from each sample, with every read carrying a distinct molecular identifier. Instead of being binned into consensus sequences, reads that shared molecular identifiers were thrown out. CDR3 identification, clonotype clustering and error correction used MiTCR with a Q25 quality threshold and the strictest error-elimination algorithm. A nonparametric unseen species model with Euler transformation was used to estimate a lower bound on total TCR beta diversity. In TCRdb, the public reads were trimmed at Q25 with fastp and aligned with MiXCR, with productive beta chains retained. Every entry covers one CDR3 protein and lists the most common genes and DNA from its rows. In this record, the V and J calls reflect TCRdb's handling and not the investigators' own analysis. Across this sample there are around 650,000 distinct CDR3 sequences, with around 38% seen only once. The ten largest clones represent roughly 30% of the sample.

V loses 3 bases of germline sequence and J loses 6 bases, and the interval between the two ends is 18 bases. CDR1 and CDR2 are read off the germline V gene as KGHDR and SFDVKD. There are 16 amino acids in the CDR3, from cysteine to phenylalanine inclusive. Only CDR3 DNA is held: 48 bases, read in frame from base 1. This clonotype was observed once. This receptor's antigen is unknown. Nothing much larger sits one base from this clone, and base qualities are not available. One read alone provides weak support. The donors were 40 or so Caucasian individuals from Russia, aged about 6 to 95 years, who were systemically healthy. About 9.1 milliliters of peripheral blood were collected from each donor into EDTA-treated Vacutainer tubes. Ficoll-Paque density-gradient centrifugation was used to isolate PBMCs, with at least 7 million per sample. Total RNA was extracted from PBMCs with Trizol reagent, with at least 5 micrograms obtained per sample. Naive CD45RAhigh/CD27high T cell percentages were measured by flow cytometry on a PBMC aliquot from every donor.

The TCR comes from an elderly man in good health. Sequenced input: blood. The sequence is built from TRBV24-1 and TRBJ2-3; the best D guess is TRBD2, with 5 bases matching. The nucleotides read TGTGCCACCAGTGATAGGAGGTCGGGGTCCACGGATACGCAGTATTTT. This gives the protein CATSDRRSGSTDTQYF.